This T cell receptor (beta chain) appears in the sequencing data of a study of beta chain features in type 1 diabetes. The wider study: Age and gender were similar between patients and healthy donors, as were cell yields.

This clone was counted a few times. Antigen: not known. CDR3 length: 16 amino acids. The germline gives CDR1 SEHNR, CDR2 FQNEAQ (reference sequence). Trimming cost V 4 bases and J 0 bases, with 14 bases left between them. Study conclusions and caveats: A pattern of fewer insertions and more deletions at VDJ junctions was seen in type 1 diabetes patients. All four CD4+ subsets from Type 1 diabetes patients carried moderately but significantly shorter TCRB CDR3s. The similarity of naive, central memory and Treg TCRB repertoires appeared greater among patients than among healthy donors.

All of the isolated RNA was reverse transcribed, so expressed TCRB transcripts were sequenced. Data came from immunoSEQ multiplex PCR; TCRdb stores just in-frame clones and leaves some out. Found here are about 710,000 clones, about 14% of them singletons; the top ten hold 0.03% to 0.04%. The chain links TRBV7-9 to TRBJ2-3, with no clear D. This receptor was identified in a young man with type 1 diabetes. The sample comprised naive CD4+ T cells from blood. CDR3 amino acids: CASSSIFGTSTDTQYF. In nucleotides, the CDR3 is TGTGCCAGCAGCTCTATCTTCGGAACTAGCACAGATACGCAGTATTTT.